In this sample, the clone carrying this TCR beta chain turned up a few times. What it binds is not known. The entry originates in a study of identical twins. Template switching created a universal primer site, and the cDNA included unique molecular identifiers. One entry per CDR3 protein, called by TCRdb with MiXCR from the 5' RACE reads. This repertoire shows around 530,000 distinct CDR3 sequences, roughly 15% found once; its top ten account for 0.35% to 0.45%. The CDR3 loop spans 16 amino acids. The V gene lost 5 bases and the J gene lost 2 bases, with 17 bases spanning the gap. CDR1 and CDR2 from the germline V gene are SEHNR and FQNEAQ (reference sequence). Study results and caveats: With abundant cord blood beta clonotypes, insertions were fewer; memory repertoires showed no such pattern. Within beta out-of-frame sequences, the excess sharing observed between twins was weaker.

Another study also made use of these data, one on yellow fever vaccine responses in identical twins.

The rearrangement joins TRBV7-9 to TRBJ2-3; a weak D match, TRBD2 (6 bases). Sequences were obtained from CD4+ T cells sorted from blood. This receptor was obtained from a young woman in good health. CDR3 DNA sequence: TGTGCCAGCAGCAGATGGGTGGAGGGCCACACAGATACGCAGTATTTT. Protein: CASSRWVEGHTDTQYF.